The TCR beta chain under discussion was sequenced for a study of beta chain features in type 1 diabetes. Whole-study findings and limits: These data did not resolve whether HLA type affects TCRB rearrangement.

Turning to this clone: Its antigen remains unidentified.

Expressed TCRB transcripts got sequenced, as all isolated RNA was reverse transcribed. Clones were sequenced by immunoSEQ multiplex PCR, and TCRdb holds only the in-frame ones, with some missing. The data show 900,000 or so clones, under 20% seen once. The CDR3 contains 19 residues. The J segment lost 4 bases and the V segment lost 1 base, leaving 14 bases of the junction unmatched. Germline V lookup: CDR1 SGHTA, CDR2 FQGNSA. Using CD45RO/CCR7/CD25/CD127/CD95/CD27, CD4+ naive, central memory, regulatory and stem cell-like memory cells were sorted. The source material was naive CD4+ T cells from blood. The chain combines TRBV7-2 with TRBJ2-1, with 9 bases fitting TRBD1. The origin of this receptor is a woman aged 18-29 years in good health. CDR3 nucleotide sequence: TGTGCCAGCAGCTTAGGTAGGACAGGGGCGCGGGGACTTTACAATGAGCAGTTCTTC. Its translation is CASSLGRTGARGLYNEQFF.